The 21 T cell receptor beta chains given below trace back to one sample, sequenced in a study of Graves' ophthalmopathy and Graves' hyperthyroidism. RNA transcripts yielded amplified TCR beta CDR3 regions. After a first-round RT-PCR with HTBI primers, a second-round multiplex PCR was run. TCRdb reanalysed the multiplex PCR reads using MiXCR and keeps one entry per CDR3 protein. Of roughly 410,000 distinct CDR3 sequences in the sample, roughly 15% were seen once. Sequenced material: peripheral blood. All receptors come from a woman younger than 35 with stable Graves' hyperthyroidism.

The CDR3 reads CASSSRQGSVGSGANVLTF. Here the CDR3 DNA reads TGTGCCAGCAGTTCCCGACAGGGGTCCGTCGGTTCTGGGGCCAACGTCCTGACTTTC. The chain links TRBV6-2 or TRBV6-3 to TRBJ2-6; 8 bases are shared with TRBD1. J lost 1 base, V lost 4 bases, and 12 bases had no gene match. Germline assignment: CDR1 MNHEY and CDR2 SVGEGT. The length of the CDR3 is 19 residues.

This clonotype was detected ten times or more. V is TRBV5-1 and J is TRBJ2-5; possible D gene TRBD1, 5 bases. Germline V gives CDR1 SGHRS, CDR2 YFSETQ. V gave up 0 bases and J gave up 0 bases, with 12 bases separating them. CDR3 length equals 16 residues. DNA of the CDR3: TGCGCCAGCAGCTTGGAGGCAGGGTGGTACCAAGAGACCCAGTACTTC. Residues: CASSLEAGWYQETQYF.

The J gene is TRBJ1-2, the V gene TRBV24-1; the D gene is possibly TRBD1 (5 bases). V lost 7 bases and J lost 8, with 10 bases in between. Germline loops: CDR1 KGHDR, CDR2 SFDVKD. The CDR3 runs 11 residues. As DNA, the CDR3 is TGTGCCACCAGGACGGAGGGGGGCTACACCTTC. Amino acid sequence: CATRTEGGYTF.

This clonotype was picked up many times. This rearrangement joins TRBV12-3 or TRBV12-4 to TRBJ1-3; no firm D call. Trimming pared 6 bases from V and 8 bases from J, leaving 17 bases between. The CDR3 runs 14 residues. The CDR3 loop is CASSTTGSLDTIYF. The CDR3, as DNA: TGTGCCAGCAGCACGACCGGGTCTTTAGACACCATATATTTT.

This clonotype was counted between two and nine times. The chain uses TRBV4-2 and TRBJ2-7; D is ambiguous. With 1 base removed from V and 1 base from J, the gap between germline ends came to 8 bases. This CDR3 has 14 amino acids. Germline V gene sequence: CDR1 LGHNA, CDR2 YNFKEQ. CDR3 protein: CASSQVGPSYEQYF. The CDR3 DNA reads TGTGCCAGCAGCCAAGTCGGTCCTTCCTACGAGCAGTACTTC.

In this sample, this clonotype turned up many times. CDR3 amino acids: CAAAGTSGNTIYF. The CDR3 nucleotides are TGTGCCGCAGCCGGGACCTCTGGAAACACCATATATTTT. V is TRBV10-3 and J is TRBJ1-3; D is perhaps TRBD1 (5 bases). CDR3 length: 13 amino acids. The V gene lost 11 bases and the J gene lost 0 bases, with 11 bases spanning the gap. Germline V lookup: CDR1 ENHRY, CDR2 SYGVKD.

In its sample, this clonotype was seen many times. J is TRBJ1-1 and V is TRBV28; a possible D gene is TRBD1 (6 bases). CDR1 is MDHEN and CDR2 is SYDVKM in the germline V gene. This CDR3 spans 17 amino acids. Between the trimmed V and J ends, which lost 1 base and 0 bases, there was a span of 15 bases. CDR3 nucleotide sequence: TGTGCCAGCAGTTTATACAGGGCCAATGTCTTGAACACTGAAGCTTTCTTT. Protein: CASSLYRANVLNTEAFF.

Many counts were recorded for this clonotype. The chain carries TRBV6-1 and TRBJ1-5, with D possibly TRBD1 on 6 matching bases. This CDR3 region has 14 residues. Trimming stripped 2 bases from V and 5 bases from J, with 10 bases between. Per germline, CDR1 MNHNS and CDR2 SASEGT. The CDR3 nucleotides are TGTGCCAGCAGTGAACTCAGGGGCGATCAGCCCCAGCATTTT. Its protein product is CASSELRGDQPQHF.

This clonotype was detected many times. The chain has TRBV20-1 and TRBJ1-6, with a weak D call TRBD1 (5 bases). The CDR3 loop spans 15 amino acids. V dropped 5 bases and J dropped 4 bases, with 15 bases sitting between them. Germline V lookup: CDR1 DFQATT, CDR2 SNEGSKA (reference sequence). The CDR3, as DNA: TGCAGTGCTCCTTTTCAGGGCGAGTATAATTCACCCCTCCACTTT. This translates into CSAPFQGEYNSPLHF.

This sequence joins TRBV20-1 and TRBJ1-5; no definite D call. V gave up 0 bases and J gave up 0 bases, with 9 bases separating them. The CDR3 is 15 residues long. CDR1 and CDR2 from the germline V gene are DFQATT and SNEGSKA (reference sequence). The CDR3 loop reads CSARDRRISNQPQHF. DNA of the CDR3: TGCAGTGCTAGAGATCGGCGGATTAGCAATCAGCCCCAGCATTTT.

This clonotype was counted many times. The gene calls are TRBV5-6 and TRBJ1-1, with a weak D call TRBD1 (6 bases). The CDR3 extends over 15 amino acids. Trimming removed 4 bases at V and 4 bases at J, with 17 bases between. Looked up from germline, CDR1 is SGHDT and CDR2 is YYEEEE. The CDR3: CASSPLGGRGTEAFF. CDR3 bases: TGTGCCAGCAGCCCCTTAGGTGGCAGGGGCACTGAAGCTTTCTTT.

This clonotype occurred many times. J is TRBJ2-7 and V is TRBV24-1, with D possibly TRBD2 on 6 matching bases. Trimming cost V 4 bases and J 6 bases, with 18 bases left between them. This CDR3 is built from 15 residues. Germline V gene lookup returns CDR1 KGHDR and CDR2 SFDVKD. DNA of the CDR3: TGTGCCACCAGTGAAACGACTCCGGCGGGGAGCGAGCAGTACTTC. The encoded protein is CATSETTPAGSEQYF.

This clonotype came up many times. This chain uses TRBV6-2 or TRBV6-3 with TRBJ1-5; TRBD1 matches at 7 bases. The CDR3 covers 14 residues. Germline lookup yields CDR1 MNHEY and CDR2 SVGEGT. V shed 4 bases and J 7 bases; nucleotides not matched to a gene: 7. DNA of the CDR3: TGTGCCAGCAGTTTCCGGACAGGCGGACAGCCCCAGCATTTT. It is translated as CASSFRTGGQPQHF.

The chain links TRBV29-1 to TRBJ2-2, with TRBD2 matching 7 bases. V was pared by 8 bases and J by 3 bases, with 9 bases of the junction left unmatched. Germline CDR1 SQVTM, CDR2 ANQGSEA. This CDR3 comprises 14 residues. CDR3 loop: CSTGGLVDTGELFF. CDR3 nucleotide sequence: TGCAGCACTGGTGGACTAGTTGACACCGGGGAGCTGTTTTTT.

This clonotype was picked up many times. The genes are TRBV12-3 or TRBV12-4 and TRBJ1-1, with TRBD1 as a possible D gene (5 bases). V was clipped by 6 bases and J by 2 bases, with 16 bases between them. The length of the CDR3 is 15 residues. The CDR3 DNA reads TGTGCCAGCAGCCGCCCTTGGGACTCTAACACTGAAGCTTTCTTT. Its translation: CASSRPWDSNTEAFF.

The CDR3 loop is CASSPTRGQGGTEAFF. CDR3 DNA sequence: TGTGCCAGCTCACCCACACGGGGACAGGGAGGCACTGAAGCTTTCTTT. This rearrangement joins TRBV18 to TRBJ1-1; TRBD1 aligns across 9 bases. Germline trimming cut 3 bases from V and 4 bases from J; bases unmatched to any gene: 9. The CDR3 contains 16 residues. Germline lookup yields CDR1 KGHSH and CDR2 LQKENI.

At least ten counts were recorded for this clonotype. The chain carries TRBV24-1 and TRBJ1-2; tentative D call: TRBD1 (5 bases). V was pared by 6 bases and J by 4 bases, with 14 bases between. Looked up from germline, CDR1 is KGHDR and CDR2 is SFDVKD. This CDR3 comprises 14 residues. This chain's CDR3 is CATSPSDRFYGYTF. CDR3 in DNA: TGTGCCACCAGTCCTTCAGACAGATTCTATGGCTACACCTTC.

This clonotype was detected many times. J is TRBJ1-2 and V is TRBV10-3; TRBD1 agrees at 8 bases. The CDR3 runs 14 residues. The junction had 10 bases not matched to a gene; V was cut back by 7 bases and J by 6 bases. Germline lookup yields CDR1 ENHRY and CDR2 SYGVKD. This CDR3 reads CAITPGGVLHGYTF. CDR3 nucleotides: TGTGCCATCACCCCAGGGGGCGTCTTACATGGCTACACCTTC.

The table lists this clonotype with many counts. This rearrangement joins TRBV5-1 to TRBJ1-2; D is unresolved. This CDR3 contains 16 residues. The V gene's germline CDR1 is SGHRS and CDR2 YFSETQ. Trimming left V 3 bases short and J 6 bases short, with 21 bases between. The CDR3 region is CASSSGLQRFRDGYTF. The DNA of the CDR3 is TGCGCCAGCAGCTCGGGATTACAGCGGTTTAGGGATGGCTACACCTTC.

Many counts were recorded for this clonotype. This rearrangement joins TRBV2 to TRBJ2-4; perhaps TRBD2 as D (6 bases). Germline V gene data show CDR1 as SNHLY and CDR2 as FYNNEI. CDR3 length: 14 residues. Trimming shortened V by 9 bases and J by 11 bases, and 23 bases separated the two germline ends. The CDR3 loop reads CASWRGAHVEVQYF. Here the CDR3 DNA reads TGTGCCAGTTGGAGGGGAGCTCACGTGGAGGTTCAGTACTTC.

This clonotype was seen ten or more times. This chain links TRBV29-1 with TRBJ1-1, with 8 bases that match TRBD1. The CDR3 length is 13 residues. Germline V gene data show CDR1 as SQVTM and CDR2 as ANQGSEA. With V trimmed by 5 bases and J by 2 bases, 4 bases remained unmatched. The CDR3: CSVSGGPNTEAFF. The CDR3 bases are TGCAGCGTTTCAGGGGGCCCAAACACTGAAGCTTTCTTT.